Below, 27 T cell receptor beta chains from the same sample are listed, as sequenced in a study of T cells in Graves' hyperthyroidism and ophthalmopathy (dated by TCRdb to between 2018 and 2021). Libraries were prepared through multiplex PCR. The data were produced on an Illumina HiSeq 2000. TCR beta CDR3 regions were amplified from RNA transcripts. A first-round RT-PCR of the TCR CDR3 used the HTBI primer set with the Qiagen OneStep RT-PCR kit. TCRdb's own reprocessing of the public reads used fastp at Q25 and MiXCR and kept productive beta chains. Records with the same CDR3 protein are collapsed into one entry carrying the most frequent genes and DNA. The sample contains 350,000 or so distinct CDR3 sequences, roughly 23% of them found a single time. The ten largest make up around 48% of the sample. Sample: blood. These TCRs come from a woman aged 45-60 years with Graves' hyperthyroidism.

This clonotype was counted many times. The CDR3 is CASSLYIGERTDTQYF. Written as DNA, the CDR3 is TGTGCCAGCAGTTTATATATCGGGGAGCGCACAGATACGCAGTATTTT. The V call is TRBV28, the J call TRBJ2-3; maybe TRBD2 (5 bases). Trimming left V 1 base short and J 1 base short, with 12 bases between. The CDR3 runs 16 residues. Germline V gene data show CDR1 as MDHEN and CDR2 as SYDVKM.

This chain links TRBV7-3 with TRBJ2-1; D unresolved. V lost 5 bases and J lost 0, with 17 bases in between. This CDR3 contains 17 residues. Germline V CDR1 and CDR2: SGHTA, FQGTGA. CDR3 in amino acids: CASSPAVRSSSYNEQFF. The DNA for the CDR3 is TGTGCCAGCAGCCCTGCGGTACGGTCGAGCTCCTACAATGAGCAGTTCTTC.

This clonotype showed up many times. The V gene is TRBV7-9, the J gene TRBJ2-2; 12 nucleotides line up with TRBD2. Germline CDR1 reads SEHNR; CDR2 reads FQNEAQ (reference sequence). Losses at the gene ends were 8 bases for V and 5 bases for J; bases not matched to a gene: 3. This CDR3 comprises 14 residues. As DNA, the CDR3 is TGTGCCAGCGATCTAGCGGGAGGGACCGGGGAGCTGTTTTTT. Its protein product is CASDLAGGTGELFF. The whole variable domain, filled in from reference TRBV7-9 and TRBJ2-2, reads DTGVSQNPRHKITKRGQNVTFRCDPISEHNRLYWYRQTLGQGPEFLTYFQNEAQLEKSRLLSDRFSAERPKGSFSTLEIQRTEQGDSAMYLCASDLAGGTGELFFGEGSRLTVL.

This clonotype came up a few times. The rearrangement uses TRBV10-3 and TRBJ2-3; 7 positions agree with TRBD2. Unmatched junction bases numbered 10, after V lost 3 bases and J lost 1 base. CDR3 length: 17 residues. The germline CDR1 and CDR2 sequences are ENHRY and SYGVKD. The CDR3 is CAISERGAGLGTDTQYF. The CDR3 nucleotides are TGTGCCATCAGTGAACGCGGAGCGGGGTTGGGCACAGATACGCAGTATTTT.

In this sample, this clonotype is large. CDR3 residues: CSVWTGPSEAFF. The CDR3 coding sequence is TGCAGCGTTTGGACAGGGCCTTCTGAAGCTTTCTTT. The rearrangement uses TRBV29-1 and TRBJ1-1, with 8 bases that match TRBD1. V gave up 5 bases and J gave up 6 bases; unmatched junction bases: 5. The CDR3 is made up of 12 amino acids. CDR1 SQVTM and CDR2 ANQGSEA come from the germline V gene.

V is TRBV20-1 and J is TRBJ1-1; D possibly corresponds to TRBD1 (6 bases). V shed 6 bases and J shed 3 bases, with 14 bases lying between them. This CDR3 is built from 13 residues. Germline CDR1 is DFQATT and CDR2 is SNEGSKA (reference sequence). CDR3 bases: TGCAGTGCGGGAGACAGGCTGGACACTGAAGCTTTCTTT. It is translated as CSAGDRLDTEAFF.

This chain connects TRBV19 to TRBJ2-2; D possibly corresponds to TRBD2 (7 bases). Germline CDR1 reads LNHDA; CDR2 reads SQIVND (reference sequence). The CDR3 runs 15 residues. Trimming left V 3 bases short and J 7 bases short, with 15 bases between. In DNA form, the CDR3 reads TGTGCCAGTAGTATGACGGGGGGCAGCGGCGGGGAGCTGTTTTTT. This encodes CASSMTGGSGGELFF.

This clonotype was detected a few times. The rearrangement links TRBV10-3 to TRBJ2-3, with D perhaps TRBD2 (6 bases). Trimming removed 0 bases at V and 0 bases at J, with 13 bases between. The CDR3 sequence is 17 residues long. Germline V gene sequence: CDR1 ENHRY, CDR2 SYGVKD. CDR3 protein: CAISESKWSGSTDTQYF. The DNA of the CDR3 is TGTGCCATCAGTGAGTCGAAGTGGAGCGGGAGCACAGATACGCAGTATTTT.

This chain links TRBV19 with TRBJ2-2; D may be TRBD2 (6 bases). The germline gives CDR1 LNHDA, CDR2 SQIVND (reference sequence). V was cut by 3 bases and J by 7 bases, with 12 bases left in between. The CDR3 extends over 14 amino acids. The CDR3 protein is CASSIVRRDGELFF. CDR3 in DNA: TGTGCCAGTAGTATCGTCAGGAGGGACGGGGAGCTGTTTTTT.

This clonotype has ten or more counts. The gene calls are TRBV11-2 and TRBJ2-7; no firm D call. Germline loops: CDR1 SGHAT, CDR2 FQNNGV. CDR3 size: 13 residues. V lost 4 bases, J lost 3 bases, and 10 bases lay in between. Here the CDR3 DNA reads TGTGCCAGCAGCTCTCTATGGCGCTACGAGCAGTACTTC. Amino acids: CASSSLWRYEQYF.

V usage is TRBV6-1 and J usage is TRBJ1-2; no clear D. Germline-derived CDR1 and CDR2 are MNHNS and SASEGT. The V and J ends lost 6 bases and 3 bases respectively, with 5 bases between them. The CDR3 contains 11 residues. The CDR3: CASSVDYGYTF. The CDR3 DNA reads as TGTGCCAGCAGCGTCGACTATGGCTACACCTTC.

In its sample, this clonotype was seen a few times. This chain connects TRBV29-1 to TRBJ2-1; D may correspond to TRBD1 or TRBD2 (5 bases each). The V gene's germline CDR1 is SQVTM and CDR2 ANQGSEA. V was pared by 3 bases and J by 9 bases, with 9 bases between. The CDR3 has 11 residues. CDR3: CSVDTGTEQFF. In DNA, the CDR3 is TGCAGCGTTGATACGGGGACTGAGCAGTTCTTC.

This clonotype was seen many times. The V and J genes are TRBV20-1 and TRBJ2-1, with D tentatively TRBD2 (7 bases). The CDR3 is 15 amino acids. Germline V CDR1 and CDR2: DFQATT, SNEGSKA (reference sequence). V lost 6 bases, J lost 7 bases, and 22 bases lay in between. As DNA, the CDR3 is TGCAGTGCCCCCACGAAGGGGGAGGGCTTTAATGAGCAGTTCTTC. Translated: CSAPTKGEGFNEQFF.

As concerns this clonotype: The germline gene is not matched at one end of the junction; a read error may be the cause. The CDR3 protein is CASSRNQETLYF. The CDR3 nucleotides read TGTGCCAGCAGTCGGAACCAAGAGACCCTGTACTTC. This rearrangement joins TRBV7-6 to TRBJ2-5; D unresolved. Per the germline V gene, CDR1 is SGHVS and CDR2 is FNYEAQ. The CDR3 contains 12 residues.

The CDR3 nucleotides read TGTGCCAGCAGCTTATCAGGGGAATCTGAAAAACTGTTTTTT. Amino acids: CASSLSGESEKLFF. The rearrangement joins TRBV7-2 to TRBJ1-4; tentatively, D is TRBD1 (6 bases). Germline V gene data show CDR1 as SGHTA and CDR2 as FQGNSA. This CDR3 is built from 14 residues. The V end was cut by 2 bases, the J end by 7 bases, with 11 bases between.

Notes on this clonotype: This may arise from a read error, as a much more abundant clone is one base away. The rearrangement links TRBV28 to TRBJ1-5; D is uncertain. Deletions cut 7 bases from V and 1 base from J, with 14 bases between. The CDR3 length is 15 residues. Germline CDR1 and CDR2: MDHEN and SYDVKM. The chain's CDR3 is CASNFSGRSNQPQHF. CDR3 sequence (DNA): TGTGCCAGCAATTTTTCCGGTCGGAGCAATCAGCCCCAGCATTTT.

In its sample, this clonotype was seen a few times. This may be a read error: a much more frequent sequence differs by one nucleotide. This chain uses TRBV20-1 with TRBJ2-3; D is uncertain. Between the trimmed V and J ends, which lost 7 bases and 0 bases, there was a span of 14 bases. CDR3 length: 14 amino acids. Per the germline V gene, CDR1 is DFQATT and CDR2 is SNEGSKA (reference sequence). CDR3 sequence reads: CSDGFAVSTDTQYF. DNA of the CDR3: TGCAGTGATGGATTCGCGGTTAGCACAGATACGCAGTATTTT.

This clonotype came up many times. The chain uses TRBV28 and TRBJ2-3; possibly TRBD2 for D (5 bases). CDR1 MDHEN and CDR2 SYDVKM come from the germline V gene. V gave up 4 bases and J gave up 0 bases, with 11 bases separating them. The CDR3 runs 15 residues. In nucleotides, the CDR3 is TGTGCCAGCAGTTGGGGAGCGCGGAGCACAGATACGCAGTATTTT. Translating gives CASSWGARSTDTQYF.

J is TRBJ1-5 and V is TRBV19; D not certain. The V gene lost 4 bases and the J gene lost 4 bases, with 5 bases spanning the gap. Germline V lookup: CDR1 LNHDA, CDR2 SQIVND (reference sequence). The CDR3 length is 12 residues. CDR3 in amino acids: CASSTLNQPQHF. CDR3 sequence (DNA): TGTGCCAGTAGTACCCTAAATCAGCCCCAGCATTTT. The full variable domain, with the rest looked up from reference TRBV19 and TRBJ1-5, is DGGITQSPKYLFRKEGQNVTLSCEQNLNHDAMYWYRQDPGQGLRLIYYSQIVNDFQKGDIAEGYSVSREKKESFPLTVTSAQKNPTAFYLCASSTLNQPQHFGDGTRLSIL.

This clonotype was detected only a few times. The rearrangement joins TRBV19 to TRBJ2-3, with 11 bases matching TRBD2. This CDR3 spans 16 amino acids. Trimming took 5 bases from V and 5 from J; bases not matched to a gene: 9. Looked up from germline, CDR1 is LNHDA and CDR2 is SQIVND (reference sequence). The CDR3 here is CASSVKLAGGVDTQYF. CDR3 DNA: TGTGCCAGTAGTGTCAAGCTAGCGGGGGGCGTAGATACGCAGTATTTT.

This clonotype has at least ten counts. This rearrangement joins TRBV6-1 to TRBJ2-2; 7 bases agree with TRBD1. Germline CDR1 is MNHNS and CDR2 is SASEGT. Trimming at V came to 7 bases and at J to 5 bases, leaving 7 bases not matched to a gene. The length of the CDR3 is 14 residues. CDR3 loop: CASTSGTVTGELFF. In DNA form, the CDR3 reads TGTGCCAGCACCTCAGGGACAGTAACCGGGGAGCTGTTTTTT.

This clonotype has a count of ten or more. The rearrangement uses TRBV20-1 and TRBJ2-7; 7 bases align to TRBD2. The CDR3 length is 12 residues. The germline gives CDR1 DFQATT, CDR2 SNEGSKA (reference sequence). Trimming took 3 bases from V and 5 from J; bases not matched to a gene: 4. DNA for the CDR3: TGCAGTGCTAGGGGAGGGCCCCACGAGCAGTACTTC. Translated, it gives CSARGGPHEQYF.

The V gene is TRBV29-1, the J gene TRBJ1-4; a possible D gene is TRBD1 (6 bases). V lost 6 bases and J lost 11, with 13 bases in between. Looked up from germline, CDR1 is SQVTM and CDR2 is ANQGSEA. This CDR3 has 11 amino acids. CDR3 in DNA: TGCAGCGTCTCGGCCCAGGGGAAACTGTTTTTT. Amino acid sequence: CSVSAQGKLFF.

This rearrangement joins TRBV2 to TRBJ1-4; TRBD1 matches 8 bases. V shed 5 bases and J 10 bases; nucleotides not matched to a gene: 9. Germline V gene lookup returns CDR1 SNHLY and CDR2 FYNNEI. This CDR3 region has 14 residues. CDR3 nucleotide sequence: TGTGCCAGCAGTCGGACAGGGAACGTTGTAAAACTGTTTTTT. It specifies CASSRTGNVVKLFF. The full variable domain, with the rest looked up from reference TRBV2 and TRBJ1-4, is EPEVTQTPSHQVTQMGQEVILRCVPISNHLYFYWYRQILGQKVEFLVSFYNNEISEKSEIFDDQFSVERPDGSNFTLKIRSTKLEDSAMYFCASSRTGNVVKLFFGSGTQLSVL.

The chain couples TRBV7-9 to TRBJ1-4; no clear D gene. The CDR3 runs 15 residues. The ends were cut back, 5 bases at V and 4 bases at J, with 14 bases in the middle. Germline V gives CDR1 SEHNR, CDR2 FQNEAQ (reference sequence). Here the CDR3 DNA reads TGTGCCAGCAGCCAACGGAAAGAGTATAATGAAAAACTGTTTTTT. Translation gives CASSQRKEYNEKLFF.

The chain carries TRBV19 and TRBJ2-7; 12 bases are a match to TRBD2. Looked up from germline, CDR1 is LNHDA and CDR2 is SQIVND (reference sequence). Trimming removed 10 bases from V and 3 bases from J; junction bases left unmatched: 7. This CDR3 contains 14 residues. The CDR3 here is CANETSGRFYEQYF. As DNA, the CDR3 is TGTGCCAACGAGACTAGCGGGAGATTCTACGAGCAGTACTTC.

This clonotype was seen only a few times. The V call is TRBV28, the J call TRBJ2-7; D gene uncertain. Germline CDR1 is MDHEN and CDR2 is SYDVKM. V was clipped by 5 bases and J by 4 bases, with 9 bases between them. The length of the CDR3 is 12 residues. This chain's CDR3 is CASSLPRYEQYF. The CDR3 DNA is TGTGCCAGCAGTCTCCCTAGATACGAGCAGTACTTC. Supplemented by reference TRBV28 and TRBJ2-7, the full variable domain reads DVKVTQSSRYLVKRTGEKVFLECVQDMDHENMFWYRQDPGLGLRLIYFSYDVKMKEKGDIPEGYSVSREKKERFSLILESASTNQTSMYLCASSLPRYEQYFGPGTRLTVT.